A single sample gave rise to the 2 T cell receptor beta chains below, sequenced in a study of blood T cell repertoires in COVID-19. Only in-frame clones appear in the TCRdb table, and some are missing; sequencing was by immunoSEQ multiplex PCR. Here the sample spans roughly 240,000 clones, about 84% being singletons. The sample was PBMCs or T cells enriched from blood (not recorded which). Every receptor here comes from a woman aged 50 to 65 who had recovered from COVID-19.

V usage is TRBV28 and J usage is TRBJ1-3, with no clear D. The CDR3 runs to 18 residues. Trimming cost V 5 bases and J 0 bases, with 20 bases left between them. Germline V gene lookup returns CDR1 MDHEN and CDR2 SYDVKM. CDR3 in amino acids: CASSVVRGILLSGNTIYF. The CDR3 DNA reads TGTGCCAGCAGTGTCGTCAGAGGGATTCTACTCTCTGGAAACACCATATATTTT.

The V call is TRBV20-1, the J call TRBJ1-2; no reliable D call. Germline assignment: CDR1 DFQATT and CDR2 SNEGSKA (reference sequence). The V end was cut by 3 bases, the J end by 4 bases, with 6 bases between. The CDR3 covers 11 residues. The CDR3 DNA sequence: TGCAGTGCTAGTGTCAGCTATGGCTACACCTTC. Translating it yields CSASVSYGYTF.